This is a list of T cell receptor beta chains from one sample in a study of blood T cell repertoires in COVID-19. TCRdb's table, derived via immunoSEQ multiplex PCR, lists solely in-frame clones and lacks some. The sample lists 110,000 to 150,000 clones; around 81% were seen once. Material for sequencing was peripheral blood. Receptors were obtained from a human donor in a cohort sampled during active COVID-19. Each CDR3 is given without its conserved first and last residue. Fields, in order: V gene, J gene, CDR3 protein.

>TRBV28|TRBJ2-4
ASSSNRSYKNIQY
>TRBV9|TRBJ1-3
ASSDLRGSGNTIY
>TRBV10-3|TRBJ2-7
AIRGSETGTYEQY
>TRBV19|TRBJ1-1
ASTAGGGEAF
>TRBV7-2|TRBJ1-3
ASSLGGSGNTIY
>TRBV10-2|TRBJ1-4
ASSEDRGWDEKLF
>TRBV7-9|TRBJ2-7
ASSRMGGQGAQGEQY
>TRBV6-5|TRBJ1-2
ASSRQGTNYGYT
>TRBV14|TRBJ1-1
ASSQERRANTEAF
>TRBV15|TRBJ2-7
ATSRDLSLDYEQY
>TRBV21-1|TRBJ1-4
ASSKAGGQGPRLF
>TRBV2|TRBJ1-5
ASSPPYSYSNQPQH
>TRBV6-5|TRBJ1-3
ASSSRQGANTIY
>TRBV27|TRBJ2-7
ASRLAGGRYEQY
>TRBV3-1/TRBV3-2|TRBJ1-2
ASSQGRGAVGYT
>TRBV11-2|TRBJ1-1
ASSLVRGTFELAF
>TRBV6-5|TRBJ2-7
ASSMSAAYEQY